This is a list of T cell receptor beta chains from one sample in a study of cytomegalovirus exposure and HLA in healthy donors. Profiling relied on immunoSEQ multiplex PCR, and the TCRdb table lists in-frame clones only, not all of them. The data contain about 190,000 clones, roughly 76% of them singletons. Sequenced material: PBMCs. Receptors were obtained from a woman younger than 45 in good health and CMV-seropositive. CDR3s include the opening cysteine and the closing phenylalanine or tryptophan. D genes are given only for firm matches. Rows give clone size only sometimes, using once, few, many, or a class for an expanded clone.

CDR3 DNA: TGTGCCAGCAGGGGGGCGGGGGCCCAAGAGACCCAGTACTTC
CDR3 protein: CASRGAGAQETQYF
J gene: TRBJ2-5
clone size: -
V gene: TRBV5-6
D gene: -

CDR3 DNA: TGTGCCAGCAGCTTGCAGGGGACAGGGGCTAATGGCTACACCTTC
CDR3 protein: CASSLQGTGANGYTF
J gene: TRBJ1-2
clone size: -
V gene: TRBV7-9
D gene: TRBD1

CDR3 DNA: TGTGCCAGCAGCTCTGGGAGCTCCTATAATTCACCCCTCCACTTT
CDR3 protein: CASSSGSSYNSPLHF
J gene: TRBJ1-6
clone size: once
V gene: TRBV27
D gene: -

CDR3 DNA: TGCGCCAGCAGCTTGACTGGACGGGGGGCGGACAATTCACCCCTCCACTTT
CDR3 protein: CASSLTGRGADNSPLHF
J gene: TRBJ1-6
clone size: -
V gene: TRBV5-1
D gene: -

CDR3 DNA: TGTGCCAGCAAAAGGGACAGGCCGAATCTAGCCAAAAACATTCAGTACTTC
CDR3 protein: CASKRDRPNLAKNIQYF
J gene: TRBJ2-4
clone size: -
V gene: TRBV2
D gene: TRBD1

CDR3 DNA: TGTGCCAGCGACAGGGGGCTTGGTGAAGCTTTCTTT
CDR3 protein: CASDRGLGEAFF
J gene: TRBJ1-1
clone size: once
V gene: TRBV7-2
D gene: TRBD1

CDR3 DNA: TGCAGCGTTGGAGGGCGGGCGGGAGAAGGGTACGAGCAGTACTTC
CDR3 protein: CSVGGRAGEGYEQYF
J gene: TRBJ2-7
clone size: -
V gene: TRBV29-1
D gene: TRBD2

CDR3 DNA: TGTGCCAGCAGCTTAGTTAACAGCAATGAAAAACTGTTTTTT
CDR3 protein: CASSLVNSNEKLFF
J gene: TRBJ1-4
clone size: -
V gene: TRBV7-9
D gene: -

CDR3 DNA: TGTGCCAGCAGCTTAAGTGGGGGGTACAGTTATGATCAGCCCCAGCATTTT
CDR3 protein: CASSLSGGYSYDQPQHF
J gene: TRBJ1-5
clone size: -
V gene: TRBV7-8
D gene: -

CDR3 DNA: TGTGCCAGCAGCCCCCAGGGAGAGACCCAGTACTTC
CDR3 protein: CASSPQGETQYF
J gene: TRBJ2-5
clone size: -
V gene: TRBV14
D gene: -

CDR3 DNA: TGTGCCAGCAGTGGTCCACTCAATAATTCACCCCTCCACTTT
CDR3 protein: CASSGPLNNSPLHF
J gene: TRBJ1-6
clone size: -
V gene: TRBV6-1
D gene: -

CDR3 DNA: TGCGCCAGCAGCCCGGACAGGGGGAGGGAGCAGTACTTC
CDR3 protein: CASSPDRGREQYF
J gene: TRBJ2-7
clone size: -
V gene: TRBV5-1
D gene: TRBD1

CDR3 DNA: TGTGCCAGCAGTGCCGAGCTAGCAAATGAGCAGTTCTTC
CDR3 protein: CASSAELANEQFF
J gene: TRBJ2-1
clone size: -
V gene: TRBV6-4
D gene: -

CDR3 DNA: TGTGCCAGCAGTTTAGTGGCAGGGGACCTCTACTCTGGAAACACCATATATTTT
CDR3 protein: CASSLVAGDLYSGNTIYF
J gene: TRBJ1-3
clone size: -
V gene: TRBV27
D gene: -

CDR3 DNA: TGTGCCAGCGATTATAAAGGGCTAGCGGGCACAGATACGCAGTATTTT
CDR3 protein: CASDYKGLAGTDTQYF
J gene: TRBJ2-3
clone size: -
V gene: TRBV6-6
D gene: TRBD2

CDR3 DNA: TGTGCCAGCAGCTGGGAGGAGGGGACGGACCAGTACTTC
CDR3 protein: CASSWEEGTDQYF
J gene: TRBJ2-5
clone size: once
V gene: TRBV7-3
D gene: -

CDR3 DNA: TGTGCCAGCAGTTTATGGGGAGAAGGAGAGACCCAGTACTTC
CDR3 protein: CASSLWGEGETQYF
J gene: TRBJ2-5
clone size: -
V gene: TRBV28
D gene: -

CDR3 DNA: TGCAGCGCCTGGGGGGGGAGAGGGGACGAGCAGTACTTC
CDR3 protein: CSAWGGRGDEQYF
J gene: TRBJ2-7
clone size: -
V gene: TRBV29-1
D gene: TRBD2

CDR3 DNA: TGCAGCGTAGCCGGGACTAGGGCCGAGCAGTACTTC
CDR3 protein: CSVAGTRAEQYF
J gene: TRBJ2-7
clone size: -
V gene: TRBV29-1
D gene: TRBD2

CDR3 DNA: TGTGCCAGCAGTTACGGACAGGGGGCGGGAGATGGCTACACCTTC
CDR3 protein: CASSYGQGAGDGYTF
J gene: TRBJ1-2
clone size: -
V gene: TRBV6-6
D gene: TRBD1

CDR3 DNA: TGCGCCAGCAGCTTGGCATATGAGCAGTTCTTC
CDR3 protein: CASSLAYEQFF
J gene: TRBJ2-1
clone size: -
V gene: TRBV5-1
D gene: -

CDR3 DNA: TGCAGCGTGGGCTTAACTAGGTATATTTCTGGGGCCAACGTCCTGACTTTC
CDR3 protein: CSVGLTRYISGANVLTF
J gene: TRBJ2-6
clone size: -
V gene: TRBV29-1
D gene: -

CDR3 DNA: TGCGCCAGCAGCTTGGGGCAGGCCCTAATGTCACCCCTCCACTTT
CDR3 protein: CASSLGQALMSPLHF
J gene: TRBJ1-6
clone size: -
V gene: TRBV5-1
D gene: -

CDR3 DNA: TGTGCCAGCAGCTTAATAAGGTCAGGGATAGAGACCCAGTACTTC
CDR3 protein: CASSLIRSGIETQYF
J gene: TRBJ2-5
clone size: -
V gene: TRBV7-3
D gene: -

CDR3 DNA: TGCGCCAGCAGACGACTAGCGGGCGGGTGGAGAGAGACCCAGTACTTC
CDR3 protein: CASRRLAGGWRETQYF
J gene: TRBJ2-5
clone size: -
V gene: TRBV10-1
D gene: TRBD2

CDR3 DNA: TGTGCCAGTATGGTTTTATCCCCGAGTCGGACCGGGGAGCTGTTTTTT
CDR3 protein: CASMVLSPSRTGELFF
J gene: TRBJ2-2
clone size: -
V gene: TRBV19
D gene: -

CDR3 DNA: TGTGCCAGCAGTAACCAGGGGGCCGGCATTGTGGACACTGAAGCTTTCTTT
CDR3 protein: CASSNQGAGIVDTEAFF
J gene: TRBJ1-1
clone size: -
V gene: TRBV6-4
D gene: TRBD1

CDR3 DNA: TGCGCCAGCAGCGAGGGACACTCTATCACAGATACGCAGTATTTT
CDR3 protein: CASSEGHSITDTQYF
J gene: TRBJ2-3
clone size: -
V gene: TRBV5-1
D gene: -

CDR3 DNA: TGCAGCGTTGTATCAGATTACTACGAGCAGTACTTC
CDR3 protein: CSVVSDYYEQYF
J gene: TRBJ2-7
clone size: few
V gene: TRBV29-1
D gene: -

CDR3 DNA: TGCGCCAGCAGCGAAAACAGGGAGGATACGCAGTATTTT
CDR3 protein: CASSENREDTQYF
J gene: TRBJ2-3
clone size: few
V gene: TRBV5-1
D gene: -

CDR3 DNA: TGTGCCAGCAGCCCGTTTGTGAGGGAGAGCTCCTACGAGCAGTACTTC
CDR3 protein: CASSPFVRESSYEQYF
J gene: TRBJ2-7
clone size: -
V gene: TRBV7-9
D gene: -

CDR3 DNA: TGTGCCAGCAGTGAACTCCTTGTTTCCTACAATGAGCAGTTCTTC
CDR3 protein: CASSELLVSYNEQFF
J gene: TRBJ2-1
clone size: -
V gene: TRBV2
D gene: -

CDR3 DNA: TGTGCCAGCAGCTTAGGGGGGCTCGGGGAAAAACTGTTTTTT
CDR3 protein: CASSLGGLGEKLFF
J gene: TRBJ1-4
clone size: -
V gene: TRBV7-2
D gene: -

CDR3 DNA: TGTGCCAGCAGTTTCCTTTGGGCGGGGAGCAATCAGCCCCAGCATTTT
CDR3 protein: CASSFLWAGSNQPQHF
J gene: TRBJ1-5
clone size: -
V gene: TRBV28
D gene: -

CDR3 DNA: TGTGCCAGCAGCCGGGGACAGGGGTTCGGTCAGCCCCAGCATTTT
CDR3 protein: CASSRGQGFGQPQHF
J gene: TRBJ1-5
clone size: -
V gene: TRBV28
D gene: TRBD1

CDR3 DNA: TGTGCCAGCAGCTTAGCGGACGGGGTAGAGCAGTTCTTC
CDR3 protein: CASSLADGVEQFF
J gene: TRBJ2-1
clone size: -
V gene: TRBV7-9
D gene: -